Included here is one TCR beta chain sequence, with context. The antigen is not known. This entry belongs to a study of identical twins. General observations from the study: Zero-insertion analyses might be partly confounded by invariant T cells like MAIT and iNKT. Monozygotic twin pairs showed more out-of-frame TCR alpha sharing than models estimated.

A template switching step contributed a universal primer site, while unique molecular identifiers were present in the cDNA. TCRdb ran MiXCR on the 5' RACE reads and lists one entry per CDR3 protein. Here the sample spans 1.5 million to 2 million distinct CDR3 sequences, more than 30% being singletons. CDR1 is SGHNT and CDR2 is YYREEE in the germline V gene (reference sequence). This CDR3 contains 15 residues. Trimming removed 3 bases from V and 1 base from J; junction bases left unmatched: 6. The sample was cord blood. The chain employs TRBV5-4 and TRBJ2-5; 7 bases align to TRBD1. The receptor was derived from a newborn girl in good health. As DNA, the CDR3 is TGTGCCAGCAGCTGGGAAGGGACAGCCCAAGAGACCCAGTACTTC. Its protein product is CASSWEGTAQETQYF.